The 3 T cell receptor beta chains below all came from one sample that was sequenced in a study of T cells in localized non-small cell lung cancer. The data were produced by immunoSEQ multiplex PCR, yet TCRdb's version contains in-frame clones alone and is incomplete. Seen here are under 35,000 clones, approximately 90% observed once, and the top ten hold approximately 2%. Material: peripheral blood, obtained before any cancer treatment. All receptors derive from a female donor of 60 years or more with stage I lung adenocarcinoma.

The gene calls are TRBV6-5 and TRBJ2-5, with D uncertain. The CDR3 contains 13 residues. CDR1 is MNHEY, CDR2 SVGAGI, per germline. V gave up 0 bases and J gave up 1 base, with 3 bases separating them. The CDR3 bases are TGTGCCAGCAGTTACTCTACCCAAGAGACCCAGTACTTC. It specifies CASSYSTQETQYF.

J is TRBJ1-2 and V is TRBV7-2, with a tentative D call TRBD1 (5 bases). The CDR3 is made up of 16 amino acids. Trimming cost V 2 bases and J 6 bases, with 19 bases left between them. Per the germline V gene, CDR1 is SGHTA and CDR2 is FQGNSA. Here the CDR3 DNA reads TGTGCCAGCAGCTTATATTCCCAGGGAAGGGTCGATGGCTACACCTTC. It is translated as CASSLYSQGRVDGYTF.

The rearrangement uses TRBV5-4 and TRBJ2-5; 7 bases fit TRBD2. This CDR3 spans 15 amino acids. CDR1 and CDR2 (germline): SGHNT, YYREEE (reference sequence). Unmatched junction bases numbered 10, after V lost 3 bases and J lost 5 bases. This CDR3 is CASSSPLGRGETQYF. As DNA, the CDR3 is TGTGCCAGCAGCTCCCCGTTGGGGCGGGGGGAGACCCAGTACTTC.